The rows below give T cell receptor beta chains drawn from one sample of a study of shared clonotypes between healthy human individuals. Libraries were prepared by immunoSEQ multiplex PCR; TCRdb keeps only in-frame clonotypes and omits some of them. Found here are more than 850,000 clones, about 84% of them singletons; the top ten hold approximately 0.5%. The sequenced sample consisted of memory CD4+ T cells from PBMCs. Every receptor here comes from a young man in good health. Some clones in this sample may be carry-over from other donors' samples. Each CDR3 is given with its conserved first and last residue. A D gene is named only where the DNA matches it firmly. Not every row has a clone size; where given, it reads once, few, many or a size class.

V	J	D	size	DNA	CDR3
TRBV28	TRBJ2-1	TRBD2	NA	TGTGCCAGCGGGGGGGTAGTAGGGCGCAATGAGCAGTTCTTC	CASGGVVGRNEQFF
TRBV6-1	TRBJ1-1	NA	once	TGTGCCAGCAGGGCAAACACTGAAGCTTTCTTT	CASRANTEAFF
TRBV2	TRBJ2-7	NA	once	TGTGCCAGCAGGCCCCAGCTAGGGTACGAGCAGTACTTC	CASRPQLGYEQYF
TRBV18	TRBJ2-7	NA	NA	TGTGCCAGCTCACAAGACAGGAGAACCTACGAGCAGTACTTC	CASSQDRRTYEQYF
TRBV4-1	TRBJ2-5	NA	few	TGCGCCAGCAGCCAAGACGCAGTTAGGGGGTACCAAGAGACCCAGTACTTC	CASSQDAVRGYQETQYF
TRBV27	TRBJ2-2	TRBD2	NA	TGTGCCAGCAGTCCCGGGACTAGCGGGAGCACCGGGGAGCTGTTTTTT	CASSPGTSGSTGELFF
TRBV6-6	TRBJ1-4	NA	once	TGTGCCAGCAGTTACCCAGAAAAACTGTTTTTT	CASSYPEKLFF
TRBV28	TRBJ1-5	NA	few	TGTGCCAGCAGTCAACACGATAGCAATCAGCCCCAGCATTTT	CASSQHDSNQPQHF
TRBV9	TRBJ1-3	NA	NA	TGTGCCAGCAGCGTAGTGGAGGGAAACACCATATATTTT	CASSVVEGNTIYF
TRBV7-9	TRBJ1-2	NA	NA	TGTGCCAGCAGCCTTCGACAGGGCTACACCTTC	CASSLRQGYTF
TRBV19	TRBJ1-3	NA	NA	TGTGCCAGTGGGGAATCTGGAAACACCATATATTTT	CASGESGNTIYF
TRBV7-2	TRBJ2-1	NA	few	TGTGCCAGCAGCTCCGAGGGTGCTGAGCAGTTCTTC	CASSSEGAEQFF
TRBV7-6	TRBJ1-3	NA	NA	TGTGCCAGCAGAACAGGGGGAAACACCATATATTTT	CASRTGGNTIYF
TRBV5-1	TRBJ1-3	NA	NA	TGCGCCAGCAGCTTGGAGCAGGCCAACTCTGGAAACACCATATATTTT	CASSLEQANSGNTIYF
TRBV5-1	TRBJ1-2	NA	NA	TGCGCCAGCAGCTTGGACAGGGTTCACTATGGCTACACCTTC	CASSLDRVHYGYTF
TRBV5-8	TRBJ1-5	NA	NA	TGTGCCAGCAGCTTGTTAGTCACGGAGCGCAATCAGCCCCAGCATTTT	CASSLLVTERNQPQHF
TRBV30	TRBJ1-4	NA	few	TGTGCCTGGAGTGTACGACCTAATGAAAAACTGTTTTTT	CAWSVRPNEKLFF
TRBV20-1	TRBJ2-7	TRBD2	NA	TGCAGTGCCGCGGGGGGGGTCGAGCAGTACTTC	CSAAGGVEQYF
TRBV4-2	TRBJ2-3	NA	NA	TGTGCCAGCAGCCAAGGCTATCCAGATACGCAGTATTTT	CASSQGYPDTQYF
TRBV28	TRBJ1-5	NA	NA	TGTGCCAGCAGTTTCCCCGGCAATCAGCCCCAGCATTTT	CASSFPGNQPQHF
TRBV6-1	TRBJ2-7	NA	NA	TGTGCCAGCAGTTCGGACCGAAGCTCCTACGAGCAGTACTTC	CASSSDRSSYEQYF
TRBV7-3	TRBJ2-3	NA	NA	TGTGCCAGCAGCTTAATGGCCGCCTTGGGAGATACGCAGTATTTT	CASSLMAALGDTQYF
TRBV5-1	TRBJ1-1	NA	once	TGCGCCAGCAGCTTGCAGGGGCGGGGTGGTACTGAAGCTTTCTTT	CASSLQGRGGTEAFF
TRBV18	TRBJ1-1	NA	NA	TGTGCCAGCTCATCGACGACAGTCGGGGCAGAAGCTTTCTTT	CASSSTTVGAEAFF
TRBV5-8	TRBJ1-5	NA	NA	TGTGCCAGCAGCCGTCCTGGGGGGATGTCCCAGCATTTT	CASSRPGGMSQHF
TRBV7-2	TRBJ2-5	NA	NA	TGTGCCAGCAGCTTAGGCTTCTTACGGCCGTCGGAGACCCAGTACTTC	CASSLGFLRPSETQYF
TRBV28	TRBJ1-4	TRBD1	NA	TGTGCCAGCAAGGGACAGGGGGCGCGGGATGAAAAACTGTTTTTT	CASKGQGARDEKLFF
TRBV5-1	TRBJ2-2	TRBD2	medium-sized	TGCGCCAGCAGCTTGACAAGCGGGGCCAACACCGGGGAGCTGTTTTTT	CASSLTSGANTGELFF